The TCR beta chain described here comes from a study of T cells in Graves' hyperthyroidism and ophthalmopathy. Authors of the study amplified TCR beta CDR3 regions from RNA transcripts. The HTBI primer set was used in a first-round RT-PCR of the TCR CDR3. TCRdb processed the multiplex PCR reads anew with MiXCR; each CDR3 protein has one entry. The sample holds fewer than 750,000 distinct CDR3 sequences, about 43% seen once. Comment on this clonotype: What it binds is unknown. One junction end disagrees with the germline gene, perhaps due to a read error.

Stable disease denoted Graves' hyperthyroidism without ophthalmopathy progression within 18 months. Any patient presenting with uncontrolled infection, other autoimmune disease, pregnancy or lactation was left out. The study based diagnoses on clinical symptoms, serum thyroxine and TRAb, thyroid ultrasound and orbital computed tomography. Germline V gene data show CDR1 as SQVTM and CDR2 as ANQGSEA. This CDR3 is 11 amino acids long. Study-level points and caveats: Most thyroid clonotypes expanded above 0.001 appeared in blood too.

Sequencing was carried out using peripheral blood or thyroid tissue (not recorded which). This chain joins TRBV29-1 and TRBJ1-1; D uncertain. This sequence was found in a woman aged 18 to 35 with Graves' hyperthyroidism. The CDR3 DNA reads as TGCAGCTTCCTAAAGAACTCTGAAGCTTTCTTT. It is translated as CSFLKNSEAFF.